This TCR beta chain originates from a study of T cell responses to AZD1222 COVID-19 vaccine. Study in general: Pooling was applied to second doses at about 4 or about 12 weeks. Overall study results and limits: Spike was spanned by vaccine-associated CD4 TCRs, with dominance at 160-218 and 743-854. White British donors predominated, females outnumbered males, and clonal diversity was possibly underestimated.

TCRdb keeps only in-frame clones here, not all; method: immunoSEQ multiplex PCR. The sample holds roughly 100,000 clones, approximately 87% seen once. As concerns this clone: Its antigen is unidentified.

Germline CDR1 and CDR2: SNHLY and FYNNEI. V was cut by 6 bases and J by 5 bases, with 11 bases left in between. The CDR3 runs to 13 residues. The rearrangement joins TRBV2 to TRBJ1-5; D unclear. This material consisted of peripheral blood, taken on day 0 of AZD1222 vaccination. This sequence originates from an adult in good health. The CDR3 bases are TGTGCCAGCAGGCAGGAGTCGTATCAGCCCCAGCATTTT. As protein: CASRQESYQPQHF.